This T cell receptor (beta chain) was retrieved from a study of blood T cell repertoires in COVID-19. Background on the study: PBMCs, B-cell-depleted T cells, or T cells provided the cDNA or gDNA that made up the material.

Authors' methods: Reference gene primers were amplified, and this amplification served to estimate nucleated cell counts. Only in-frame clones appear in the TCRdb table, and some are missing; sequencing was by immunoSEQ multiplex PCR. The DNA was the basis for D and trimming; V, J and clone size are from that table. Among some 80,000 clones listed, around three quarters were seen once. The germline gives CDR1 LGHDT, CDR2 YNNKEL (reference sequence). The CDR3 covers 13 residues. Trimming cost V 4 bases and J 4 bases, with 10 bases left between them. The source material was peripheral blood. The sequence came from an elderly woman with active or convalescent COVID-19. The genes are TRBV3-1 (or the pseudogene TRBV3-2) and TRBJ2-5, with D tentatively TRBD1 (6 bases). The CDR3 sequence is CASSLRGSETQYF. The CDR3 DNA reads TGTGCCAGCAGCCTGAGGGGGTCAGAGACCCAGTACTTC.